The T cell receptor beta chain under discussion was sequenced for a study of CD4 T cells in relation to SARS-CoV-2 and coronaviruses (dated by TCRdb to the early 2020s). Broadly, across the study: In the ViraFEST assay, PBMCs were cultured with antigen for approximately 10 days, after which TCR beta CDR3s were sequenced to identify antigen-specific clonal expansions. The negative reference condition was either a culture with an HIV-1 Nef peptide pool or a culture with no peptide. Patient-derived lymphoblastoid cell lines were used to map the HLA restriction of shared crossreactive spike epitopes. At the level of individual TCR clonotypes, the study evaluated whether memory CD4+ T cells crossreact between the spike proteins of SARS-CoV-2 and those of common cold coronaviruses. The Adaptive Biotechnologies TCR-sequencing kit was used to sequence samples from three pre-COVID donors and the naive versus memory experiments, while other data came from Illumina-based sequencing. A different TCR-beta assay, based on Illumina, was used to sequence expansion assays from other donors in the study.

General study outcomes and caveats: Roughly 60% of donors had memory CD4+ clonotypes that crossrecognized SARS-CoV-2 and at least one common cold coronavirus spike. Compared with monoreactive clones, crossreactive clones had significantly weaker SARS-CoV-2-driven expansion, a result consistent with antigenic imprinting. No donor contributed both pre-pandemic and post-infection samples, which limited tracing the source of pre-existing responses. Because the crossreactivity analysis focused on spike protein, crossreactivity against other viral proteins was not assessed. Small numbers of patients and of tested TCRs were a limitation of the study.

Remarks on this clone: There is no known antigen for this receptor. Within one base of it there is no much larger clone, and no base qualities were kept.

Receptor amplification or capture employed the immunoSEQ multiplex PCR assay. Per the original workflow: During preprocessing, nonproductive sequences were removed, as were CDR3s that did not start with C, did not end with F or W, or were shorter than 7 amino acids. The MANAFEST web app was used to call antigen-specific clonotypes on the basis of expansion compared with the reference and with other culture wells. A clone was considered positive if the clone showed significant expansion compared with the reference culture in 2 of 3 replicate wells at an FDR below 0.05. A further requirement for positive clones was significant expansion compared with all other tandem wells, along with an odds ratio above 5. CDR3 homology was quantified as pairwise Levenshtein distance, calculated with the stringdist R package after three terminal residues were trimmed from each end. In TCRdb, the immuneACCESS table is reduced to in-frame sequences with V and J assigned. These tables do not hold every clone; where another copy was compared, an unresolved V gene accounts for under half, and the others remain unexplained. V, J and clone size are taken as reported in that table, and D and trimming were inferred from the DNA itself. This sample comprises under 25,000 clones, roughly 80% of them detected only once. The ten largest account for around an eighth of the sample.

CD4+ T cells from unexposed donors were collected before the COVID-19 pandemic (2011-2018). After more than 9 days of culture, CD4+ T cells were isolated with the EasySep CD4+ T cell isolation kit. As cell numbers permitted, CD4+ T cells from unexposed donors were tested for reactivity to SARS-CoV-2 S and N and to four common cold coronavirus spike pools. Each well held millions of PBMCs cultured in IMDM containing roughly 5.2% human AB serum and about 9.4 IU/ml IL-2. Half of the culture medium was replaced with fresh IL-2-containing medium on days 3 and 7. Triplicate replicate wells were generally used for each peptide culture condition. The leukapheresis product used for the unexposed donors was purchased from a commercial source. Ficoll-Paque PLUS gradient centrifugation was used to isolate PBMCs from leukapheresis product or whole blood. PBMCs were either cryopreserved at -140 degrees C or used fresh in the expansion assay. The QIAamp Micro DNA Kit was used to extract genomic DNA from the CD4+ T cells.

The V and J ends are trimmed by 4 bases and 3 bases, leaving 6 bases between them. The CDR3, cysteine through phenylalanine, is 12 amino acids long. Only the CDR3 DNA stays, 36 bases, in frame from base 1. Looking up the germline V gene yields CDR1 SGHDN and CDR2 FVKESK. The clonotype originates from a human donor in good health. Recombination joined TRBV14 with TRBJ1-1, with the D gene too uncertain to name. Sequencing was performed on CD4+ T cells from PBMCs, cultured in vitro. The nucleotide sequence reads as follows: TGTGCCAGCAGCCTCCTTGACACTGAAGCTTTCTTT. Its coded protein is CASSLLDTEAFF.